Below, one T cell receptor (beta chain) is given with its context. The sample is drawn from a study of blood T cell repertoires in COVID-19. Participants were placed into cohorts based on the clinical history they reported. For recovered donors of Cohort 3, there were two negative PCRs, clearance, or symptom resolution. The CDR3 spans 13 residues. Germline loops: CDR1 SGHAT, CDR2 FQNNGV. V lost 5 bases, J lost 7 bases, and 9 bases lay in between. In the original processing: Reference gene primers were amplified, and this amplification served to estimate nucleated cell counts. Assay used: immunoSEQ multiplex PCR; TCRdb lists only in-frame clones, some missing. V and J calls and clone size are as listed in that table; D and trimming were resolved from the DNA. The sample has a few hundred thousand clones; around 83% are singletons.

The specimen sequenced was PBMCs or T cells enriched from blood (not recorded which). The rearrangement uses TRBV11-2 and TRBJ1-6; D call uncertain. The TCR originated in a woman between 50 and 59 years old who had recovered from COVID-19. This CDR3 is CASSPTGNSPLHF. The CDR3 DNA reads TGTGCCAGCAGCCCGACCGGGAATTCACCCCTCCACTTT.